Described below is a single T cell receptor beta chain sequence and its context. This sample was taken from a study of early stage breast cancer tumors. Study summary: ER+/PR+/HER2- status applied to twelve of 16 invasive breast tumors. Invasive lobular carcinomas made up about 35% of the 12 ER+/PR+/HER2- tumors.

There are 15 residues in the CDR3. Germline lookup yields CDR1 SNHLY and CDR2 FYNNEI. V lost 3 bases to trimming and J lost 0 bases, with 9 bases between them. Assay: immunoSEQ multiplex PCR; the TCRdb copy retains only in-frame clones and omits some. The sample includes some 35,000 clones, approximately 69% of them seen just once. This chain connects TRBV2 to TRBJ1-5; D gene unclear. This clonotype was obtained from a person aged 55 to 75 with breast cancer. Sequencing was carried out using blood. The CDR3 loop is CASSDLDGSNQPQHF. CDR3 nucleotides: TGTGCCAGCAGTGATTTGGACGGTAGCAATCAGCCCCAGCATTTT.